What follows are 19 T cell receptor beta chains derived from one specimen sequenced in a study of CD8+CD57+ T cells in acquired aplastic anemia. Genomic DNA templated the TCR beta VDJ and CDR3 profiling. MiXCR, run by TCRdb on the reads, gives a single entry per CDR3 protein. The sample has 200,000 to 250,000 distinct CDR3 sequences; 60% to 80% are singletons. Patients picked for sequencing had shown CD8+CD57+ cell expansion detected by flow cytometry. The sample taken for sequencing was sorted CD4+, CD8+, or CD8+CD57+ T cells (not recorded which) from PBMCs. All receptors derive from a human donor with aplastic anemia.

V is TRBV5-1 and J is TRBJ2-3, with D possibly being TRBD1 or TRBD2 (5 bases each). The CDR3 length is 15 residues. CDR1 and CDR2 from the germline V gene are SGHRS and YFSETQ. Trimming shortened V by 0 bases and J by 4 bases, and 12 bases separated the two germline ends. The CDR3, as DNA: TGCGCCAGCAGCTTGGCCGACGGGACCTCAGATACGCAGTATTTT. Protein product: CASSLADGTSDTQYF.

This chain connects TRBV12-3 or TRBV12-4 to TRBJ2-5, with D unclear. There are 13 residues in the CDR3. V lost 6 bases and J lost 5, with 13 bases in between. The CDR3 spells CASSSGYQETQYF. CDR3 nucleotide sequence: TGTGCCAGCAGCTCGGGTTATCAGGAGACCCAGTACTTC.

The CDR3 spells CASSESPYEQYF. DNA for the CDR3: TGCGCCAGCAGTGAGTCACCCTACGAGCAGTACTTC. The rearrangement links TRBV10-2 to TRBJ2-7; D call uncertain. The V gene's germline CDR1 is WSHSY and CDR2 SAAADI. The CDR3 length is 12 residues. The V and J ends lost 0 bases and 2 bases respectively, with 2 bases between them.

The chain recombines TRBV20-1 with TRBJ2-3; 8 nucleotides align to TRBD2. The V segment lost 1 base and the J segment 1 base; nucleotides outside the gene matches: 13. Germline V gene data show CDR1 as DFQATT and CDR2 as SNEGSKA (reference sequence). CDR3 size: 18 residues. Here the CDR3 reads CSARAGLASKVGTDTQYF. Written as DNA, the CDR3 is TGCAGTGCTAGAGCCGGACTAGCCTCGAAGGTGGGCACAGATACGCAGTATTTT.

The chain employs TRBV25-1 and TRBJ1-1; possibly TRBD1 for D (6 bases). Between the trimmed V and J ends, which lost 8 bases and 5 bases, there was a span of 9 bases. Germline values: CDR1 MGHDK, CDR2 SYGVNS. This CDR3 is built from 11 residues. This CDR3 is CASGTGTEAFF. DNA for the CDR3: TGTGCCAGCGGTACAGGGACTGAAGCTTTCTTT.

DNA for the CDR3: TGCAGCGTTGGGGTGGTAGGCGGCTCTGGAAACACCATATATTTT. Translating it yields CSVGVVGGSGNTIYF. The chain uses TRBV29-1 and TRBJ1-3; D remains ambiguous. This CDR3 has 15 residues. V lost 4 bases and J 0 bases, leaving 13 bases between the germline ends. The germline V gene has CDR1 SQVTM and CDR2 ANQGSEA.

The CDR3 region has the DNA TGTGCCAGCAGTGAATCCCCACCCCCCTACGAGCAGTACTTC. Translating gives CASSESPPPYEQYF. The gene calls are TRBV25-1 and TRBJ2-7; no reliable D call. The CDR3 loop spans 14 amino acids. V lost 1 base and J lost 2, with 9 bases in between. Germline loops: CDR1 MGHDK, CDR2 SYGVNS.

The table lists this clonotype with a few counts. In nucleotides, the CDR3 is TGTGCCAGCAGCTTTGGGGACAGGGGGCTGGGGGAGACCCAGTACTTC. Translated: CASSFGDRGLGETQYF. This chain links TRBV7-9 with TRBJ2-5, with 12 bases aligning to TRBD1. V lost 3 bases to trimming and J lost 5 bases; unmatched junction nucleotides: 7. The CDR3 contains 16 residues. CDR1 and CDR2 from the germline V gene are SEHNR and FQNEAQ (reference sequence).

The CDR3 reads CASSRNRTTSYEQYF. CDR3 bases: TGTGCCAGCAGCCGTAATAGGACTACCTCCTACGAGCAGTACTTC. This chain joins TRBV7-3 and TRBJ2-7; D perhaps matches TRBD2 (6 bases). The CDR3 has 15 residues. V was shortened by 5 bases and J by 0 bases, with 14 bases between the two germline ends. Germline V CDR1 and CDR2: SGHTA, FQGTGA. Drawing the rest from reference TRBV7-3 and TRBJ2-7, the complete variable domain is GAGVSQTPSNKVTEKGKYVELRCDPISGHTALYWYRQSLGQGPEFLIYFQGTGAADDSGLPNDRFFAVRPEGSVSTLKIQRTERGDSAVYLCASSRNRTTSYEQYFGPGTRLTVT.

This clonotype was found a few times. The gene calls are TRBV20-1 and TRBJ2-7, with D possibly being TRBD2 (6 bases). The length of the CDR3 is 13 residues. The V and J ends lost 6 bases and 4 bases respectively, with 16 bases between them. Germline V gene sequence: CDR1 DFQATT, CDR2 SNEGSKA (reference sequence). This chain's CDR3 is CSAAPGLLYEQYF. CDR3 coding DNA: TGCAGTGCCGCACCGGGACTCTTATACGAGCAGTACTTC.

The rearrangement links TRBV19 to TRBJ1-2; a possible D gene is TRBD1 (6 bases). Trimming took off 7 bases at V and 7 bases at J, with 13 bases between the two ends. The CDR3 is 12 residues long. Germline lookup yields CDR1 LNHDA and CDR2 SQIVND (reference sequence). CDR3 protein: CASTWGGLGYTF. For the CDR3, the DNA is TGTGCCAGTACCTGGGGGGGGCTTGGCTACACCTTC.

V is TRBV20-1 and J is TRBJ2-7, with TRBD1 identical over 7 bases. Germline V gene lookup returns CDR1 DFQATT and CDR2 SNEGSKA (reference sequence). The CDR3 loop spans 13 amino acids. V trimming: 6 bases; J trimming: 3 bases; junction bases outside the gene matches: 8. The CDR3 here is CSAHRDRFYEQYF. Written as DNA, the CDR3 is TGCAGTGCCCATCGGGACAGATTCTACGAGCAGTACTTC.

The chain uses TRBV12-3 or TRBV12-4 and TRBJ2-6; a weak D match, TRBD2 (6 bases). This CDR3 has 17 residues. The germline V and J ends were trimmed by 5 bases and 0 bases, with 14 bases remaining between them. CDR3 in DNA: TGTGCCAGCAGTCGCGGGGTGGGACTCTCTGGGGCCAACGTCCTGACTTTC. It is translated as CASSRGVGLSGANVLTF.

The DNA of the CDR3 is TGTGCCAGCAGCGGGGGCGGTTTCAATACGCAGTATTTT. Residues: CASSGGGFNTQYF. This sequence joins TRBV7-9 and TRBJ2-3; the D gene is possibly TRBD1 (6 bases). Germline loops: CDR1 SEHNR, CDR2 FQNEAQ (reference sequence). V was pared by 5 bases and J by 7 bases, with 13 bases between. This CDR3 has 13 amino acids.

The chain couples TRBV7-9 to TRBJ2-3, with D unclear. This CDR3 has 14 residues. In germline, CDR1 is SEHNR, CDR2 FQNEAQ (reference sequence). Trimming took off 5 bases at V and 2 bases at J, with 11 bases between the two ends. CDR3 DNA sequence: TGTGCCAGCAGCCCACCCGCCCACACAGATACGCAGTATTTT. It is translated as CASSPPAHTDTQYF.

The chain links TRBV7-9 to TRBJ1-2, with a weak D call TRBD1 (5 bases). The germline V gene encodes CDR1 SEHNR and CDR2 FQNEAQ (reference sequence). Trimming took 4 bases from V and 2 from J, leaving 11 bases between them. The CDR3 extends over 14 amino acids. The CDR3 protein is CASSSRGGNYGYTF. The CDR3 DNA reads TGTGCCAGCAGCTCCCGTGGGGGGAACTATGGCTACACCTTC.

The rearrangement joins TRBV2 to TRBJ2-7; D is undetermined. CDR3 length: 12 residues. V lost 6 bases and J 3 bases, leaving 9 bases between the germline ends. Germline V gene lookup returns CDR1 SNHLY and CDR2 FYNNEI. The CDR3 DNA reads TGTGCCAGCAGCATACCGATCTACGAGCAGTACTTC. Protein product: CASSIPIYEQYF.

Concerning this clonotype itself: The junction does not match germline at one end; this may be a read error. The chain joins TRBV10-3 to TRBJ2-3, with 7 bases matching TRBD2. Germline V gives CDR1 ENHRY, CDR2 SYGVKD. The CDR3 contains 15 residues. This CDR3 is CASSYGPRGADTQYF. The CDR3 nucleotides read TGTGCCAGCAGTTACGGGCCCCGGGGGGCAGATACGCAGTATTTT.

V is TRBV7-9 and J is TRBJ2-1, with 9 bases aligning to TRBD2. V shed 5 bases and J 9 bases; nucleotides not matched to a gene: 8. CDR1 is SEHNR and CDR2 is FQNEAQ in the germline V gene (reference sequence). The CDR3 has 14 residues. CDR3 protein: CASSPAFSGGEQFF. DNA of the CDR3: TGTGCCAGCAGCCCGGCTTTTAGCGGGGGTGAGCAGTTCTTC. The variable domain in full, with the rest retrieved from reference TRBV7-9 and TRBJ2-1, is DTGVSQNPRHKITKRGQNVTFRCDPISEHNRLYWYRQTLGQGPEFLTYFQNEAQLEKSRLLSDRFSAERPKGSFSTLEIQRTEQGDSAMYLCASSPAFSGGEQFFGPGTRLTVL.